This TCR beta chain stems from a study of control samples from healthy donors and cancer patients. Germline V gene lookup returns CDR1 ENHRY and CDR2 SYGVKD. The CDR3 covers 16 residues. Trimming at V came to 5 bases and at J to 0 bases, leaving 4 bases not matched to a gene. This table comes from immunoSEQ multiplex PCR, and its TCRdb copy is limited to in-frame clones, with some not included. The sample lists about 79,000 clones; under 95% were seen once. The count of this clone is one. The sequenced sample consisted of PBMCs. V gene TRBV10-3 combines with J gene TRBJ1-2; 12 nucleotides line up with TRBD1. The origin of this receptor is a woman aged 40 to 49 with lung cancer. DNA of the CDR3: TGTGCCATCAGTCCCGGGACAGGGGGCCCTAACTATGGCTACACCTTC. Encoded protein: CAISPGTGGPNYGYTF.